The rows below give T cell receptor beta chains drawn from one sample of a study of neurological immune-mediated disorders. TCRdb used MiXCR to reprocess the 5' RACE reads, holding one entry per CDR3 protein. Of tens of thousands of distinct CDR3 sequences in the sample, roughly an eighth are singletons; the top ten hold about 4.6%. The source material was PBMCs. These receptors were obtained from a female donor with HTLV-1-associated myelopathy (HAM/TSP). The CDR3 runs from the conserved cysteine through the conserved F or W. Clone size is given for some rows only: seen once, a few or many times, or a class if the clone is expanded.

v_call,clone_size,cdr3_length,cdr3_aa
TRBV5-1,many,14,CASSLGADTGELFF
TRBV4-1,many,15,CASSQDRWGPYEQYF
TRBV7-9,many,14,CASSATVIQETQYF
TRBV9,many,14,CASSASSGANVLTF
TRBV14,many,13,CASSPHGLDTQYF
TRBV7-2,many,14,CASSDRGGGETQYF
TRBV27,NA,15,CASRIGAVAYNEQFF
TRBV7-9,NA,14,CANSLDGLNTEAFF
TRBV5-1,many,15,CASSLEETGAYEQYF
TRBV18,many,13,CASSRTTPDTQYF
TRBV10-3,NA,13,CVITELYNSPLHF
TRBV15,once,16,CATSRDRGKLSCEQYF
TRBV7-9,many,13,CASSLTETGELFF
TRBV21-1,many,16,CASSKGNGRMNTEAFF
TRBV18,many,11,CASSPGAEQFF
TRBV6-2/TRBV6-3,NA,12,CASRTSSGEQYF
TRBV7-9,NA,14,CASSRDFFTGDLFF
TRBV7-9,many,13,CASSEGRVETQYF
TRBV9,many,13,CASSAEGTHGYTF
TRBV25-1,few,13,CAGRRQGAYEQYF
TRBV7-2,many,13,CASSLWEGSQAFF
TRBV20-1,many,13,CSARTSGVDTQYF
TRBV24-1,NA,15,CATSDPGYPPYTQYF
TRBV10-3,many,14,CAISERGGGYEQYF
TRBV10-3,many,12,CAIRGSYNEQFF
TRBV7-2,many,13,CASSFDGNTEAFF
TRBV15,NA,15,CSTSRDVGGIDTQYF
TRBV9,many,16,CASSGSTGAYTDTQYF
TRBV28,many,16,CASRSLRLGSYNEQFF
TRBV11-3,many,16,CASSPRQGAVGDEQFF
TRBV12-3/TRBV12-4,many,13,CASSLLPGDEQYF
TRBV18,few,15,CASSPRTGDYTEAFF
TRBV20-1,many,15,CSARDLADSNQPQHF
TRBV12-3/TRBV12-4,many,15,CASSFGWGSYQPQHF
TRBV5-1,many,12,CASSFNTGELFF
TRBV10-3,many,13,CAPPPGSPETQYF
TRBV19,many,13,CASSHSQTGELFF
TRBV5-4,NA,13,CASSRTSYNEQFF
TRBV4-1,many,17,CASSQVYRGSDNQPQHF
TRBV29-1,many,15,CSVEDPFWGRREQFF
TRBV20-1,many,12,CSARGTHETQYF
TRBV20-1,many,14,CSAIPGGWDTEAFF
TRBV15,NA,14,CVTSRDRRYNEQFF
TRBV7-6,many,15,CASSLGGTGAYEQYF
TRBV20-1,many,13,CSAPPTFSGELFF
TRBV28,NA,10,CASSLDEQYF
TRBV5-1,many,14,CASSSSPGQGEAFF
TRBV10-3,many,15,CAISQETGAYNEQFF
TRBV28,many,14,CASRSGQGFYEQYF
TRBV5-1,many,13,CASSLEVSYGYTF
TRBV2,many,11,CASSDRAAQYF